This T cell receptor (beta chain) derives from a study of cytomegalovirus exposure and HLA in healthy donors. Across the study: Falling in the Caucasian-associated ancestry cluster were 81% of some 400 genotyped donors. Study findings and constraints: The authors judged a highly shared variant cluster likely a sequencing artifact.

This CDR3 region has 12 residues. The V gene's germline CDR1 is MNHGY and CDR2 SVAAGI. V was shortened by 8 bases and J by 3 bases, with 10 bases between the two germline ends. To note about this clone: Antigen: not known.

Both 60 Vbeta primers and 13 Jbeta primers went into the PCR. The data were produced by immunoSEQ multiplex PCR, yet TCRdb's version contains in-frame clones alone and is incomplete. The table lists about 190,000 clones, 75% to 80% of them singletons. What was sequenced was PBMCs. The origin of this receptor is a woman younger than 45 in good health and CMV-seropositive. The chain recombines TRBV6-9 with TRBJ2-5, with a weak D call TRBD1 (5 bases). Here the CDR3 DNA reads TGTGCCAGCGCAGGGTGGGAAGAGACCCAGTACTTC. Protein: CASAGWEETQYF.